This T cell receptor beta chain comes out of a study of cytomegalovirus exposure and HLA in healthy donors. Study at large: A prior analysis found about 110 million unique TCR beta sequences from around 190 million T cells. Findings and limits, study-wide: In a later analysis, TCR association rates varied by HLA locus: DRB1 most, HLA-C fewest.

A note on this clone: Its antigen remains unidentified.

Primers for the PCR totalled 60 Vbeta and 13 Jbeta. Assay: immunoSEQ multiplex PCR; the TCRdb copy retains only in-frame clones and omits some. The data show some 110,000 clones, with more than 60% seen just once and roughly 2.5% held by the top ten. CDR1 SGHNT and CDR2 YYREEE come from the germline V gene (reference sequence). Trimming cost V 3 bases and J 1 base, with 12 bases left between them. The length of the CDR3 is 15 residues. The TCR originated in a man aged 35 to 55 in good health and CMV-seronegative. The sample comprised PBMCs. The chain uses TRBV5-4 and TRBJ2-3, with D possibly being TRBD1 (8 bases). CDR3 in DNA: TGTGCCAGCAGCTCAGCGGGACAGGGCACAGATACGCAGTATTTT. This codes for CASSSAGQGTDTQYF.